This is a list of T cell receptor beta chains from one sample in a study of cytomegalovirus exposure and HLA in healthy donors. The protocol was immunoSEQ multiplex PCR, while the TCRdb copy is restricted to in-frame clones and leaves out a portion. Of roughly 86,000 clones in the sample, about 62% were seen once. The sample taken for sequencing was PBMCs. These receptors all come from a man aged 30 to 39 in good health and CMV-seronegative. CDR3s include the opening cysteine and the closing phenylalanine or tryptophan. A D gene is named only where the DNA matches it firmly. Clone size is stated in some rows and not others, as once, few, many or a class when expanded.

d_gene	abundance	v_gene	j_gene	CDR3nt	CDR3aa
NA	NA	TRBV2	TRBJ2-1	TGTGCCAGCAGTTACGGCTCCTACAATGAGCAGTTCTTC	CASSYGSYNEQFF
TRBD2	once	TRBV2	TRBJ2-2	TGTGCCAGCAGTGAAATGAGCGGGAGGGGCGGCGGGGAGCTGTTTTTT	CASSEMSGRGGGELFF
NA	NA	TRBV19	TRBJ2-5	TGTGCCAGTAGTATAGGTGAGGGCCTCGGAGAGACCCAGTACTTC	CASSIGEGLGETQYF
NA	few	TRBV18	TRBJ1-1	TGTGCCAGCTCACAACAACAGCTTTGGAACACTGAAGCTTTCTTT	CASSQQQLWNTEAFF
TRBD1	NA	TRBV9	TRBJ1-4	TGTGCCAGCAGCGGGGGACAGGACACTAAACTGTTTTTT	CASSGGQDTKLFF
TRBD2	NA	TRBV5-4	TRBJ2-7	TGTGCCAGCAGCTTCCTAGCGGGAGCCCTCTTCTCCTACGAGCAGTACTTC	CASSFLAGALFSYEQYF
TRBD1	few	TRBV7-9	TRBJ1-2	TGTGCCAGCAGCTTCGGGACAGACTATGGCTACACCTTC	CASSFGTDYGYTF
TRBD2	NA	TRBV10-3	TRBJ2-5	TGTGCCATCAGGGGAGGGGAGACCCAGTACTTC	CAIRGGETQYF
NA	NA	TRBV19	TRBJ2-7	TGTGCCAGTAGTGTCCGGGGTGTGGATTTCTACGAGCAGTACTTC	CASSVRGVDFYEQYF
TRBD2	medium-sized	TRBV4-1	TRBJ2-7	TGCGCCAGCAGCCAAGGGACTAGCGGGAGCCTATACGAGCAGTACTTC	CASSQGTSGSLYEQYF
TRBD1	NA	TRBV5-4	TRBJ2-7	TGTGCCAGCAGCTTCGGACAGGGACCCTACGAGCAGTACTTC	CASSFGQGPYEQYF
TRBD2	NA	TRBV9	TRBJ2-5	TGTGCCAGCAGCGTAGAGGACCAGCGGGGTTATGAGACCCAGTACTTC	CASSVEDQRGYETQYF
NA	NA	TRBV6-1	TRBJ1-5	TGTGCCAGCAGAGACCGCCGCGGGGAGCAGCCCCAGCATTTT	CASRDRRGEQPQHF
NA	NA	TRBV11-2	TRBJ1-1	TGTGCCAGCAGCTGGGGATGGGGGCCGCGGAGCACTGAAGCTTTCTTT	CASSWGWGPRSTEAFF
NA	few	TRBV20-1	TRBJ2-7	TGCAGTGCTCGCGGTCCCTACGAGCAGTACTTC	CSARGPYEQYF
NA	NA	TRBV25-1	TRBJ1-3	TGTGCCAGCAGTGAATGGCAGGGTTTCTCTGGAAACACCATATATTTT	CASSEWQGFSGNTIYF
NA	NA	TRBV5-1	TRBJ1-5	TGCGCCAGCAGCCCTGGCCTCGTCGACAGCCTAAGAAATCAGCCCCAGCATTTT	CASSPGLVDSLRNQPQHF
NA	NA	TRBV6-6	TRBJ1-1	TGTGCCAGCAGTTACTCGGCGGGGGCGTACACTGAAGCTTTCTTT	CASSYSAGAYTEAFF